This TCR beta chain came from a study of blood T cell repertoires in COVID-19. Study summary: COVID-19 samples collected from the United States, Italy and Spain covered acute and convalescent phases. From T cells, B-cell-depleted T cells, or PBMCs came the material, which was cDNA or gDNA.

Between the trimmed V and J ends, which lost 1 base and 7 bases, there was a span of 8 bases. Germline V gene data show CDR1 as DFQATT and CDR2 as SNEGSKA (reference sequence). CDR3 length: 11 amino acids. TCRdb keeps only in-frame clones here, not all; method: immunoSEQ multiplex PCR. The repertoire consists of 150,000 to 200,000 clones, with around 88% occurring once and the leading ten covering roughly 4%. The chain links TRBV20-1 to TRBJ2-7; D remains ambiguous. The sequenced sample consisted of peripheral blood. The TCR originated in a woman younger than 45 with acute or convalescent COVID-19. CDR3: CSARAAREQYF. DNA of the CDR3: TGCAGTGCTAGAGCCGCTAGGGAGCAGTACTTC.